This TCR beta chain stems from a study of shared clonotypes between healthy human individuals. The study's findings and limits: Relative to clonotypes present in all four donors, those not shared had lower generation probabilities.

In regard to this clone: Antigen specificity is unknown.

This CDR3 has 13 residues. V lost 9 bases and J lost 2, with 14 bases in between. CDR1 is SGHRS and CDR2 is YFSETQ in the germline V gene. A CD45RA+ naive subset and a CD45RA-negative memory subset were split from CD4+ cells. Sequencing was performed with immunoSEQ multiplex PCR; in TCRdb, only in-frame clones are kept and a portion is missing. The repertoire holds 1.6 million or so clones, with approximately 98.5% as singletons. Material for sequencing was naive CD4+ T cells sorted from blood. Subset noted: CD45RA+ positively selected. The gene calls are TRBV5-1 and TRBJ2-5; D is tentatively TRBD1 or TRBD2 (5 bases each). The receptor comes from a man aged 25 to 40 in good health. CDR3 residues: CATARDLQETQYF. CDR3 DNA sequence: TGCGCCACCGCGAGGGACCTACAAGAGACCCAGTACTTC.